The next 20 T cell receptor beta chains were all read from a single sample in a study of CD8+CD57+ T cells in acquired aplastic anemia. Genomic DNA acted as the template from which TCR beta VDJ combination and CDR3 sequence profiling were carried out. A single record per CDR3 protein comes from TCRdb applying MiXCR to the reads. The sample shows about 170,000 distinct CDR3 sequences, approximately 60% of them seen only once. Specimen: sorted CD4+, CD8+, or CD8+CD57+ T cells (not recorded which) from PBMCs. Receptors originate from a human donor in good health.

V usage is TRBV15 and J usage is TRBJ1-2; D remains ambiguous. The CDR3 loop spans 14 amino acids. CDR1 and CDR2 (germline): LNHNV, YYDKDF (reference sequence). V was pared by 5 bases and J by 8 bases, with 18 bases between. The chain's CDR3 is CATSDPWDLRGYTF. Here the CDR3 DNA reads TGTGCCACCAGCGATCCTTGGGATTTAAGGGGCTACACCTTC.

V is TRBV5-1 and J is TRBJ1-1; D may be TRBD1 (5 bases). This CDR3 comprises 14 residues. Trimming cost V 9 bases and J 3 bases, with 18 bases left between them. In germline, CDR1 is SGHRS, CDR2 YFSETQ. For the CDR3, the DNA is TGCGCCACCCGGACATCACTTGAGTACACTGAAGCTTTCTTT. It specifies CATRTSLEYTEAFF. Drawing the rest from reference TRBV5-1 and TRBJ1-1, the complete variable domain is KAGVTQTPRYLIKTRGQQVTLSCSPISGHRSVSWYQQTPGQGLQFLFEYFSETQRNKGNFPGRFSGRQFSNSRSEMNVSTLELGDSALYLCATRTSLEYTEAFFGQGTRLTVV.

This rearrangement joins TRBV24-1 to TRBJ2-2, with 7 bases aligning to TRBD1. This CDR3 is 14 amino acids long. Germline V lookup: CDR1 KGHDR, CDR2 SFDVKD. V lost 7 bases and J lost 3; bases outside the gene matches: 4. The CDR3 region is CATRGTVDTGELFF. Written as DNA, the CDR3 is TGTGCCACCAGGGGGACAGTCGACACCGGGGAGCTGTTTTTT.

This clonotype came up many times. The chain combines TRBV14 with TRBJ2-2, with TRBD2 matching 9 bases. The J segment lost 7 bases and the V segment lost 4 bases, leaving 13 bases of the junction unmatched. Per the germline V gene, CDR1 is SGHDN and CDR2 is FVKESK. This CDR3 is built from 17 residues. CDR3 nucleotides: TGTGCCAGCAGCCCACCCGGCACTAGCGGGTTCGGCGGGGAGCTGTTTTTT. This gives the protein CASSPPGTSGFGGELFF.

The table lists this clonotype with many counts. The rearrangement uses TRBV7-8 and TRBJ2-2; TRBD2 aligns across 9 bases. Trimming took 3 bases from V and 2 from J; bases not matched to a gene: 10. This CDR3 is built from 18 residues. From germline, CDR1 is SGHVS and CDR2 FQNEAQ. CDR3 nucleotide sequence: TGTGCCAGCAGCTTTGGGCTAGCGGGAAGCCGAAACACCGGGGAGCTGTTTTTT. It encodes CASSFGLAGSRNTGELFF. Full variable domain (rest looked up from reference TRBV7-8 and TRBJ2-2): GAGVSQSPRYKVAKRGQDVALRCDPISGHVSLFWYQQALGQGPEFLTYFQNEAQLDKSGLPSDRFFAERPEGSVSTLKIQRTQQEDSAVYLCASSFGLAGSRNTGELFFGEGSRLTVL.

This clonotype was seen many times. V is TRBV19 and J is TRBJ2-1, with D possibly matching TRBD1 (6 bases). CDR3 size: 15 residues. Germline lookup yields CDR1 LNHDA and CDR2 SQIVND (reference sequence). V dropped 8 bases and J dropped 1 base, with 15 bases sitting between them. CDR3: CASHPGEPSYNEQFF. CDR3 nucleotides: TGTGCCAGTCATCCAGGGGAACCATCCTACAATGAGCAGTTCTTC. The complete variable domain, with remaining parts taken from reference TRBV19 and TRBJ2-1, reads DGGITQSPKYLFRKEGQNVTLSCEQNLNHDAMYWYRQDPGQGLRLIYYSQIVNDFQKGDIAEGYSVSREKKESFPLTVTSAQKNPTAFYLCASHPGEPSYNEQFFGPGTRLTVL.

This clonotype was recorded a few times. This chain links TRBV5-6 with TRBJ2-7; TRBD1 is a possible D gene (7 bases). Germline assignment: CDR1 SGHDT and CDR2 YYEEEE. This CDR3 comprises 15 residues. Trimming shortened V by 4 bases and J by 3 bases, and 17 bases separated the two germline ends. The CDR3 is CASSLPRQGGYEQYF. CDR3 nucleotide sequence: TGTGCCAGCAGCCTCCCCAGGCAGGGGGGCTACGAGCAGTACTTC.

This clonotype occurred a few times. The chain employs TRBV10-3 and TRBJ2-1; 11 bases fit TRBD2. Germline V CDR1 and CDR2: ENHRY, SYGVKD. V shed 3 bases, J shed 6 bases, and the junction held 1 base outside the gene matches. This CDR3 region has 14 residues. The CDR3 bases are TGTGCCATCAGTGATAGCGGGAGGGGCAATGAGCAGTTCTTC. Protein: CAISDSGRGNEQFF.

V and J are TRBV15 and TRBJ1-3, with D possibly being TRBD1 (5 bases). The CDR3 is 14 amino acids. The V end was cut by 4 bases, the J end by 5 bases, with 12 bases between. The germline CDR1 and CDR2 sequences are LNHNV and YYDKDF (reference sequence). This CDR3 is CATSNGAVRNTIYF. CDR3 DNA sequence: TGTGCCACCAGCAATGGGGCGGTGAGAAACACCATATATTTT.

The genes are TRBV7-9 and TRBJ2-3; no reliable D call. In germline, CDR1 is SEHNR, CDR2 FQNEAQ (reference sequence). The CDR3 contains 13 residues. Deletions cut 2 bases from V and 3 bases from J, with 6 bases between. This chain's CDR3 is CASSLSLTDTQYF. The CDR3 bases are TGTGCCAGCAGCTTATCTTTAACAGATACGCAGTATTTT.

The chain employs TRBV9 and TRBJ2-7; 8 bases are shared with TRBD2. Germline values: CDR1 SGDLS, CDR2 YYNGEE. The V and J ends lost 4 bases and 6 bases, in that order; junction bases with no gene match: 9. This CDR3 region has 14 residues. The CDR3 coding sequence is TGTGCCAGCAGCCCATCGGGAGGGGCCCTCGAGCAGTACTTC. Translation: CASSPSGGALEQYF.

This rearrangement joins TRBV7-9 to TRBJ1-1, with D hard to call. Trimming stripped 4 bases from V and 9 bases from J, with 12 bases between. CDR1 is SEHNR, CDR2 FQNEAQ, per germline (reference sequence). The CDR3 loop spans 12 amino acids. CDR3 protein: CASSWLVEKAFF. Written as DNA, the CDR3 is TGTGCCAGCAGCTGGCTAGTGGAAAAAGCTTTCTTT.

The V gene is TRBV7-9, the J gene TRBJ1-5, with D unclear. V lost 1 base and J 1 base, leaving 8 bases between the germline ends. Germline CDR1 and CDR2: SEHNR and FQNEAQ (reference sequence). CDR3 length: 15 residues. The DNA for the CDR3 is TGTGCCAGCAGCTTAGACGGAGGGAGCAATCAGCCCCAGCATTTT. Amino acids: CASSLDGGSNQPQHF.

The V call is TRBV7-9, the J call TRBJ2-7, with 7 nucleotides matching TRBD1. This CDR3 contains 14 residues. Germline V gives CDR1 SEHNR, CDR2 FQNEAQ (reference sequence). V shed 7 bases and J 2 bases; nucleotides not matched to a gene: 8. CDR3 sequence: CASTPDRVPYEQYF. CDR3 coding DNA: TGTGCCAGCACCCCCGACAGGGTGCCCTACGAGCAGTACTTC.

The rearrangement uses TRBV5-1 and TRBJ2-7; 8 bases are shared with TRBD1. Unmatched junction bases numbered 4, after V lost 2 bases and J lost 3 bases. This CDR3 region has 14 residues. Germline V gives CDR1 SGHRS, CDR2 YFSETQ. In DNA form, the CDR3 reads TGCGCCAGCAGCTTCTCAGGGGGCCGCTACGAGCAGTACTTC. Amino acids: CASSFSGGRYEQYF.

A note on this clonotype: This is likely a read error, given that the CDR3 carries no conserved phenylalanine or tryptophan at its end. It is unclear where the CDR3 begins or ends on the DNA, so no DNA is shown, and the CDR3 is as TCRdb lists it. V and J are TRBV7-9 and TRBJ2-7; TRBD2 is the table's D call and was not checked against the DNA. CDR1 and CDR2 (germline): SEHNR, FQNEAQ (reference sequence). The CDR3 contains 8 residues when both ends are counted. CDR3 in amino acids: CASSKLAG.

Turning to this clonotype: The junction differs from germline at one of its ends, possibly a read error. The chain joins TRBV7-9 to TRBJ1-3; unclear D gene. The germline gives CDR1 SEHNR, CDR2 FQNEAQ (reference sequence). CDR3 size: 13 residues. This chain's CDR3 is CASSLGRGNTICF. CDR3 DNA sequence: TGTGCCAGCAGCTTAGGACGCGGAAACACCATATGTTTT.

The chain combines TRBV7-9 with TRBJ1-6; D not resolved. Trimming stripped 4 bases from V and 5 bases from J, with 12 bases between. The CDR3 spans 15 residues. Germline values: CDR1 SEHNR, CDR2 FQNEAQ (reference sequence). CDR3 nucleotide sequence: TGTGCCAGCAGCTCGGACGGACGGGATAATTCACCCCTCCACTTT. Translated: CASSSDGRDNSPLHF. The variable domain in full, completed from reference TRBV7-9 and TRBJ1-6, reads DTGVSQNPRHKITKRGQNVTFRCDPISEHNRLYWYRQTLGQGPEFLTYFQNEAQLEKSRLLSDRFSAERPKGSFSTLEIQRTEQGDSAMYLCASSSDGRDNSPLHFGNGTRLTVT.

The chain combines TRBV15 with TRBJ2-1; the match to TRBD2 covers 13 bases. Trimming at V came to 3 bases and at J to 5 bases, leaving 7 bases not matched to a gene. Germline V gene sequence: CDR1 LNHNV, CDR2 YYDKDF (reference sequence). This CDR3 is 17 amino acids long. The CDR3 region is CATSSEGGLAGHNEQFF. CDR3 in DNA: TGTGCCACCAGCAGTGAGGGGGGACTAGCGGGGCACAATGAGCAGTTCTTC. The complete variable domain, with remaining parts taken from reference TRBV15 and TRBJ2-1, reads DAMVIQNPRYQVTQFGKPVTLSCSQTLNHNVMYWYQQKSSQAPKLLFHYYDKDFNNEADTPDNFQSRRPNTSFCFLDIRSPGLGDTAMYLCATSSEGGLAGHNEQFFGPGTRLTVL.

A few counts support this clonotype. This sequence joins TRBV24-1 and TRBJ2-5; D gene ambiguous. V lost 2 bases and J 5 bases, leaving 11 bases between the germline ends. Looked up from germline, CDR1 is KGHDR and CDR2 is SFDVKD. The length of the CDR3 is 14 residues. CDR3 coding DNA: TGTGCCACCAGTGATTCCATAGGGATTGAGACCCAGTACTTC. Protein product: CATSDSIGIETQYF.